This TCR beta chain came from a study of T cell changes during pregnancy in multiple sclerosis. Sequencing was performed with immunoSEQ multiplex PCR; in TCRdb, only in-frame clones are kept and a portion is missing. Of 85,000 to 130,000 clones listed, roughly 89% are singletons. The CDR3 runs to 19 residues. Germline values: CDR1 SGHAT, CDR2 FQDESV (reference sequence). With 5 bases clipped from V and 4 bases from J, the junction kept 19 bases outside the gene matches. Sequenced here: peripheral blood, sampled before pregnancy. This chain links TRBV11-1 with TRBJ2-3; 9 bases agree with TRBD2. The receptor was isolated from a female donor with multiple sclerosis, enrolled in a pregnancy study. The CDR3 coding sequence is TGTGCCAGCAGCATACAAGGGGGGCAATCGCTAGCGGGACCAGATACGCAGTATTTT. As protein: CASSIQGGQSLAGPDTQYF.